Listed below are T cell receptor beta chains from one sample, sequenced in a study of T cells in Graves' hyperthyroidism and ophthalmopathy. One entry per CDR3 protein, called by TCRdb with MiXCR from the multiplex PCR reads. The sample has 500,000 to 650,000 distinct CDR3 sequences; 46% are singletons. Sample: peripheral blood or thyroid tissue (not recorded which). All receptors come from an adult woman with Graves' disease, either hyperthyroidism or ophthalmopathy (not recorded which). Each CDR3 is given without its conserved first and last residue. D genes are given only for firm matches. Not every row has a clone size; where given, it reads once, few, many or a size class.

J gene: TRBJ1-3; V gene: TRBV20-1; D gene: NA; clone size: many; CDR3 protein: SPHQGNTIY
J gene: TRBJ1-1; V gene: TRBV9; D gene: NA; clone size: NA; CDR3 protein: ASSGRPAGTEAF
J gene: TRBJ2-5; V gene: TRBV10-3; D gene: NA; clone size: NA; CDR3 protein: ATGGWTPGMDTPPGETQY
J gene: TRBJ1-1; V gene: TRBV6-5; D gene: NA; clone size: many; CDR3 protein: ASSPDGIPSEAF
J gene: TRBJ2-6; V gene: TRBV9; D gene: TRBD1; clone size: NA; CDR3 protein: ASSAHRGTEA
J gene: TRBJ2-5; V gene: TRBV12-3/TRBV12-4; D gene: NA; clone size: few; CDR3 protein: ASSLVAETQY
J gene: TRBJ1-3; V gene: TRBV15; D gene: TRBD1; clone size: NA; CDR3 protein: ATSRSTGGANTIY
J gene: TRBJ1-4; V gene: TRBV12-3/TRBV12-4; D gene: TRBD1; clone size: NA; CDR3 protein: ASSNRGGNEKLF
J gene: TRBJ1-1; V gene: TRBV25-1; D gene: NA; clone size: NA; CDR3 protein: ASSESGPPWEINTEAF
J gene: TRBJ1-6; V gene: TRBV9; D gene: NA; clone size: NA; CDR3 protein: ASSPNPNNYNSPLH
J gene: TRBJ1-2; V gene: TRBV14; D gene: NA; clone size: NA; CDR3 protein: ASSQEPVAGFYGYT
J gene: TRBJ2-2; V gene: TRBV24-1; D gene: NA; clone size: NA; CDR3 protein: ATSDVDRTGELF
J gene: TRBJ1-1; V gene: TRBV29-1; D gene: NA; clone size: once; CDR3 protein: SVDSLEQNTEAF
J gene: TRBJ1-1; V gene: TRBV10-2; D gene: TRBD1; clone size: NA; CDR3 protein: ASREQGDSAEAF
J gene: TRBJ2-5; V gene: TRBV10-3; D gene: TRBD1; clone size: NA; CDR3 protein: AISEPTGGETQY
J gene: TRBJ1-1; V gene: TRBV6-5; D gene: NA; clone size: many; CDR3 protein: ASSRLWDLEAF
J gene: TRBJ2-5; V gene: TRBV20-1; D gene: TRBD1; clone size: NA; CDR3 protein: SARRDRDKETQY
J gene: TRBJ2-2; V gene: TRBV9; D gene: NA; clone size: NA; CDR3 protein: ASSHSAGELF
J gene: TRBJ2-5; V gene: TRBV2; D gene: TRBD1; clone size: NA; CDR3 protein: ASSKWTGRETQY
J gene: TRBJ2-5; V gene: TRBV29-1; D gene: TRBD2; clone size: NA; CDR3 protein: SSGLARETQY
J gene: TRBJ2-7; V gene: TRBV7-9; D gene: NA; clone size: NA; CDR3 protein: ASSIRHGTVYEQY
J gene: TRBJ1-2; V gene: TRBV7-9; D gene: NA; clone size: many; CDR3 protein: ASSLAKGYT
J gene: TRBJ1-4; V gene: TRBV5-1; D gene: NA; clone size: NA; CDR3 protein: ASSFQPTNEKLF
J gene: TRBJ2-5; V gene: TRBV29-1; D gene: TRBD1; clone size: once; CDR3 protein: RAQGIGETQY
J gene: TRBJ2-2; V gene: TRBV19; D gene: TRBD2; clone size: many; CDR3 protein: ASMGTSGSRELF
J gene: TRBJ1-5; V gene: TRBV10-2; D gene: TRBD1; clone size: NA; CDR3 protein: ASSESNRGYSQPQH